The present entry profiles one T cell receptor beta chain with its context. The sample originates from a study of blood T cell repertoires in COVID-19. As for the study in general: The study drew acute and convalescent COVID-19 samples from the United States, Italy and Spain. PBMCs, B-cell-depleted T cells, or T cells provided the cDNA or gDNA that made up the material.

Original handling: Amplification from reference gene primers served as the basis for estimated nucleated cell counts. Measured with immunoSEQ multiplex PCR; TCRdb has only the in-frame clones, and not every one. V and J calls and clone size are as listed in that table; D and trimming were resolved from the DNA. The data hold roughly 92,000 clones, with around 86% observed a single time. This TCR was recovered from a man between 45 and 60 years old with acute or convalescent COVID-19. Sequenced: peripheral blood.

CDR3 nucleotide sequence: TGCGCCAGTCTCACCGGCCTTAACGGAGGGAGGGGAGAGACCCAGTACTTC. Amino acid sequence: CASLTGLNGGRGETQYF. The rearrangement links TRBV5-1 to TRBJ2-5; 7 nucleotides line up with TRBD2. Germline lookup yields CDR1 SGHRS and CDR2 YFSETQ. The CDR3 contains 17 residues. J lost 4 bases, V lost 8 bases, and 20 bases had no gene match.